These 19 T cell receptor beta chains originate from one sample sequenced in a study of T cells in women clearing cervical HPV infection. Method: immunoSEQ multiplex PCR; TCRdb's copy keeps in-frame clones and lacks some. In all, the sample yields 30,000 to 35,000 clones. Sequences were obtained from blood buffy coat. All receptors derive from a woman aged 18-70 years with a cervical HPV16 infection that either progressed to CIN3+ or cleared (not recorded which).

Turning to this clone: Read coverage stops 3 residues before the CDR3 terminus; the germline J gene supplies the remainder. This chain joins TRBV18 and TRBJ2-5, with D unclear. Trimming left V 3 bases short and J 1 base short, with 9 bases between. The germline CDR1 and CDR2 sequences are KGHSH and LQKENI. This CDR3 has 14 amino acids. CDR3 DNA (partial): TGTGCCAGCTCACCCGACTTGGGCCAAGAGACC. Its protein is CASSPDLGQET. In full, the CDR3 is CASSPDLGQETQYF. Full variable domain (remainder filled in from reference TRBV18 and TRBJ2-5): NAGVMQNPRHLVRRRGQEARLRCSPMKGHSHVYWYRQLPEEGLKFMVYLQKENIIDESGMPKERFSAEFPKEGPSILRIQQVVRGDSAAYFCASSPDLGQETQYFGPGTRLLVL.

Of note for this clone: The read comes to an end 3 residues before the CDR3 does, leaving the germline J gene to fill in the end. The chain has TRBV7-2 and TRBJ1-3; D is undetermined. The germline V gene encodes CDR1 SGHTA and CDR2 FQGNSA. Between the trimmed V and J ends, which lost 5 bases and 2 bases, there was a span of 10 bases. The CDR3 has 14 amino acids. The DNA read from the CDR3 is TGTGCCAGCAGCCTTCCCGGGGCTGGAAACACC. Protein sequence: CASSLPGAGNT. In full, the CDR3 is CASSLPGAGNTIYF. The full variable domain, completed using reference TRBV7-2 and TRBJ1-3, is GAGVSQSPSNKVTEKGKDVELRCDPISGHTALYWYRQSLGQGLEFLIYFQGNSAPDKSGLPSDRFSAERTGGSVSTLTIQRTQQEDSAVYLCASSLPGAGNTIYFGEGSWLTVV.

Points on this clone: With the read ending 3 residues before the CDR3 end, the germline J gene is used to fill in that end. V gene TRBV5-6 combines with J gene TRBJ2-3, with 11 bases that match TRBD2. The germline gives CDR1 SGHDT, CDR2 YYEEEE. The CDR3 consists of 14 residues. After removal of 4 bases from V and 5 bases from J, the junction contained 3 bases not matched to a gene. The sequenced CDR3 bases are TGTGCCAGCAGCCCTAGCGGGGGGATAGATACG. It encodes CASSPSGGIDT. The CDR3 in its entirety is CASSPSGGIDTQYF.

As regards this clone: The observed sequence ends 3 residues before the CDR3 terminus, with the missing tail filled in from the germline J gene. This sequence joins TRBV29-1 and TRBJ2-7; TRBD1 might be the D (6 bases). The CDR3 contains 12 residues. Germline V gene sequence: CDR1 SQVTM, CDR2 ANQGSEA. Between the trimmed V and J ends, which lost 5 bases and 6 bases, there was a span of 14 bases. CDR3 sequence: CSVTGTAVEQYF. The sequenced CDR3 bases are TGCAGCGTTACAGGGACCGCCGTCGAG.

Note on this clone: The junction and the germline gene differ at one end; a read error may be behind it. Other nucleotide sequences in the sample specify the same CDR3. Partial CDR3 DNA: TGCGCCAGCAGCATGGCCCCGGCCAGGTCCTCTGGAAACACT. Translating it yields CASSMAPARSSGNT. The full CDR3 sequence reads CASSMAPARSSGNTIYF. V usage is TRBV5-1 and J usage is TRBJ1-3; D call uncertain. The sequenced fragment ends 3 residues before the CDR3 boundary, so the rest is inferred from the germline J gene. This CDR3 has 17 residues. Germline assignment: CDR1 SGHRS and CDR2 YFSETQ. Looking up the rest from reference TRBV5-1 and TRBJ1-3 gives the full variable domain: KAGVTQTPRYLIKTRGQQVTLSCSPISGHRSVSWYQQTPGQGLQFLFEYFSETQRNKGNFPGRFSGRQFSNSRSEMNVSTLELGDSALYLCASSMAPARSSGNTIYFGEGSWLTVV.

To note about this clone: The CDR3 end lies 3 residues beyond the end of the read and is filled in from the germline J gene. The V call is TRBV19, the J call TRBJ1-3; 7 nucleotides line up with TRBD1. Trimming took 8 bases from V and 3 from J; bases not matched to a gene: 4. The CDR3 has 13 amino acids. Looked up from germline, CDR1 is LNHDA and CDR2 is SQIVND (reference sequence). Partial CDR3 DNA: TGTGCCAGTCTGACAGGGCTTGGAAACACC. Translation gives CASLTGLGNT. The full CDR3 reads CASLTGLGNTIYF. Supplemented by reference TRBV19 and TRBJ1-3, the full variable domain reads DGGITQSPKYLFRKEGQNVTLSCEQNLNHDAMYWYRQDPGQGLRLIYYSQIVNDFQKGDIAEGYSVSREKKESFPLTVTSAQKNPTAFYLCASLTGLGNTIYFGEGSWLTVV.

Turning to this clone: The read comes to an end 3 residues before the CDR3 does, leaving the germline J gene to fill in the end. This chain joins TRBV18 and TRBJ2-7, with TRBD1 identical over 8 bases. Germline V gene data show CDR1 as KGHSH and CDR2 as LQKENI. This CDR3 has 14 amino acids. With V trimmed by 5 bases and J by 5 bases, 8 bases remained unmatched. The CDR3 DNA, read in part, is TGTGCCAGCTCATCTCGGACAGGGTCAAACGAG. Protein: CASSSRTGSNE. The entire CDR3 protein is CASSSRTGSNEQYF.

A remark on this clone: The read halts 3 residues ahead of the CDR3 end, with the missing end drawn from the germline J gene. This chain links TRBV6-4 with TRBJ2-2, with 9 bases matching TRBD2. Per the germline V gene, CDR1 is MRHNA and CDR2 is SNTAGT. V dropped 5 bases and J dropped 5; count of bases not matched to a gene: 0. This CDR3 region has 13 residues. CDR3 amino acids: CASSTSGTGELFF. CDR3 DNA, as far as it was read: TGTGCCAGCAGTACTAGCGGGACCGGGGAG.

On this clone itself: The read terminates 3 residues before the CDR3 end, so the remaining end is supplied by the germline J gene. The chain employs TRBV2 and TRBJ2-1; 11 bases are shared with TRBD2. Looked up from germline, CDR1 is SNHLY and CDR2 is FYNNEI. The CDR3 has 16 amino acids. V lost 6 bases and J lost 0; bases outside the gene matches: 4. Incomplete CDR3 DNA: TGTGCCAGCAGGACTAGCGGGGCTAGCTCCTACAATGAG. Translating gives CASRTSGASSYNE. The CDR3 as a whole reads CASRTSGASSYNEQFF.

A note on this clone: The read gets to within 3 residues of the CDR3 end, and the germline J gene fills in the rest. The chain joins TRBV5-1 to TRBJ2-7; maybe TRBD1 (6 bases). CDR3 length: 13 residues. The V end was cut by 2 bases, the J end by 5 bases, with 11 bases between. CDR1 and CDR2 from the germline V gene are SGHRS and YFSETQ. The CDR3 sequence is CASSFYDRNEQYF. The covered CDR3 bases are TGCGCCAGCAGCTTTTATGACAGGAACGAG.

Regarding this clone: The read stops 3 residues short of the end of the CDR3; the missing end is completed from the germline J gene. V gene TRBV12-3 or TRBV12-4 combines with J gene TRBJ2-7; 11 bases map to TRBD2. The CDR3 is made up of 17 amino acids. J gave up 0 bases and V 6 bases, and 10 bases lay outside the gene matches. Incomplete CDR3 DNA: TGTGCCAGCAGCGACAGGGTTACTAGCGGGAGCTCCTACGAG. Its protein is CASSDRVTSGSSYE. The whole CDR3 sequence is CASSDRVTSGSSYEQYF.

Concerning this clone: Coverage ceases 3 residues before the CDR3 finishes, and the germline J gene fills in the end. The chain combines TRBV30 with TRBJ1-2; 7 bases map to TRBD1. The CDR3 is 13 amino acids. Germline V gene data show CDR1 as GTSNPN and CDR2 as SVGIG (reference sequence). Trimming took 4 bases from V and 3 from J; bases not matched to a gene: 5. The covered CDR3 bases are TGTGCCTGGACCCGCGGGACAGACTATGGC. Its translation: CAWTRGTDYG. The complete CDR3 sequence is CAWTRGTDYGYTF.

The sequenced CDR3 bases are TGTGCCAGCAGCTTAGTGCTCGACAGTCAG. Its translation is CASSLVLDSQ. The whole CDR3 region reads CASSLVLDSQAFF. The chain combines TRBV11-1 with TRBJ1-1; tentative D call: TRBD1 (5 bases). With the read ending 3 residues before the CDR3 end, the germline J gene is used to fill in that end. CDR1 is SGHAT, CDR2 FQDESV, per germline (reference sequence). This CDR3 region has 13 residues.

Worth noting for this clone: With the read ending 3 residues before the CDR3 end, the germline J gene is used to fill in that end. The chain employs TRBV30 and TRBJ2-3, with a possible D match to TRBD2 (7 bases). The CDR3 loop spans 16 amino acids. CDR1 is GTSNPN, CDR2 SVGIG, per germline (reference sequence). CDR3 protein: CAWSRLAGANNQPQYF. The sequenced part of the CDR3 DNA is TGTGCCTGGAGTAGGTTGGCGGGGGCCAACAATCAGCCG.

In regard to this clone: The read terminates 3 residues before the CDR3 end, so the remaining end is supplied by the germline J gene. This sequence joins TRBV10-1 and TRBJ2-3, with 7 positions matching TRBD2. The CDR3 is made up of 13 amino acids. The germline V gene has CDR1 WNHNN and CDR2 SYGVQD (reference sequence). CDR3 DNA, as far as it was read: TGCGCCAGCAGTGAGCGCCTAGCGGAGACG. This codes for CASSERLAET. The whole CDR3 protein reads CASSERLAETQYF.

In the case of this clone: The missing CDR3 end, 3 residues past where the read stops, is filled in from the germline J gene. V is TRBV20-1 and J is TRBJ2-1, with 11 positions matching TRBD1. The CDR3 consists of 16 residues. The germline V gene has CDR1 DFQATT and CDR2 SNEGSKA (reference sequence). The trim removed 6 bases at V and 8 bases at J, leaving 15 bases unmatched. This chain's CDR3 is CSALDRGRSSWYEQFF. The sequenced part of the CDR3 DNA is TGCAGTGCGCTGGACAGGGGGCGAAGTTCGTGGTATGAG.

As to this clone: The DNA ends 3 residues before the CDR3 does, and the rest of the CDR3 is filled in from the germline J gene. The chain has TRBV19 and TRBJ2-3; D uncertain. Germline CDR1 reads LNHDA; CDR2 reads SQIVND (reference sequence). Trimming took 1 base from V and 1 from J, leaving 3 bases between them. The CDR3 consists of 13 residues. CDR3 sequence reads: CASSIAGTDTQYF. CDR3 bases read: TGTGCCAGTAGTATAGCTGGCACAGATACG.

About this clone: The sequence runs out 3 residues before the end of the CDR3; the remainder is reconstructed from the germline J gene. The chain joins TRBV7-2 to TRBJ1-5; D ambiguous. The CDR3 totals 15 residues. Trimming shortened V by 3 bases and J by 2 bases, and 11 bases separated the two germline ends. From germline, CDR1 is SGHTA and CDR2 FQGNSA. The DNA read from the CDR3 is TGTGCCAGCAGCTTCTTGGGTAGGGGCAATCAGCCC. Translating gives CASSFLGRGNQP. The complete CDR3 protein is CASSFLGRGNQPQHF.

Turning to this clone: The CDR3 end lies 3 residues beyond the end of the read and is filled in from the germline J gene. This chain joins TRBV6-1 and TRBJ2-5, with TRBD2 matching over 13 bases. CDR3 length equals 15 residues. Germline trimming cut 2 bases from V and 7 bases from J; bases unmatched to any gene: 4. Germline CDR1 MNHNS, CDR2 SASEGT. The DNA read from the CDR3 is TGTGCCAGCAGTGAACGACTAGCGGGGGGTGGGACC. Protein sequence: CASSERLAGGGT. The whole CDR3 is CASSERLAGGGTQYF.